These 2 T cell receptor beta chains were sequenced from one sample in a study of OX40 agonist ivuxolimab in advanced cancers. Produced via immunoSEQ multiplex PCR; TCRdb's table is partial and in-frame only. The table has 50,000 or so clones, roughly 88% seen once. Sequences were derived from CD4+ or CD8+ T cells sorted from blood, sampled in a trial of the OX40 agonist ivuxolimab. All receptors derive from an adult with an advanced solid tumor such as melanoma, head and neck, liver or kidney cancer.

The rearrangement uses TRBV9 and TRBJ2-3, with TRBD1 identical over 9 bases. CDR3 length equals 13 residues. V lost 5 bases and J lost 6; bases outside the gene matches: 4. CDR1 is SGDLS and CDR2 is YYNGEE in the germline V gene. This CDR3 is CASRGQGLDTQYF. The CDR3 DNA sequence: TGTGCCAGCAGGGGACAGGGTCTCGATACGCAGTATTTT. The full variable domain, its missing parts supplied by reference TRBV9 and TRBJ2-3, is DSGVTQTPKHLITATGQRVTLRCSPRSGDLSVYWYQQSLDQGLQFLIQYYNGEERAKGNILERFSAQQFPDLHSELNLSSLELGDSALYFCASRGQGLDTQYFGPGTRLTVL.

The chain is built from TRBV11-2 and TRBJ2-3; D ambiguous. The CDR3 contains 13 residues. Germline V lookup: CDR1 SGHAT, CDR2 FQNNGV. Deletions cut 3 bases from V and 3 bases from J, with 7 bases between. The CDR3: CASSFPVTDTQYF. The CDR3 DNA sequence: TGTGCCAGCAGCTTCCCGGTAACAGATACGCAGTATTTT.